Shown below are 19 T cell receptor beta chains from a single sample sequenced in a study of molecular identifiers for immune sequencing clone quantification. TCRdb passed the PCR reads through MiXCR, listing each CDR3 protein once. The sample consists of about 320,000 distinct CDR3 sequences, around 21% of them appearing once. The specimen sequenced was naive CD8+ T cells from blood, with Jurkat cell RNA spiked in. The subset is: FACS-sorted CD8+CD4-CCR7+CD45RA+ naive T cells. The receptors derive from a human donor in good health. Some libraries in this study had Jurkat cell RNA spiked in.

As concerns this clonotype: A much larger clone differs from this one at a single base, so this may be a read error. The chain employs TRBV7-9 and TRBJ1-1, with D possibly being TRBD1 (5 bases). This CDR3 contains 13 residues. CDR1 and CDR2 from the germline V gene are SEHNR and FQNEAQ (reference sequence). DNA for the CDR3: TGTGCCAGCAGCTTATCAGGGTCAACTGGAGCTTTCTTT. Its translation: CASSLSGSTGAFF.

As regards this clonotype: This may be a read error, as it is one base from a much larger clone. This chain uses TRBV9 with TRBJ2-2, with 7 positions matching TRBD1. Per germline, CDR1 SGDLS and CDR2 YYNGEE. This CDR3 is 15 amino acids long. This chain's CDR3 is CAGSRGTFMTGELFF. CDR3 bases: TGTGCCGGCAGCAGGGGGACGTTCATGACCGGGGAGCTGTTTTTT.

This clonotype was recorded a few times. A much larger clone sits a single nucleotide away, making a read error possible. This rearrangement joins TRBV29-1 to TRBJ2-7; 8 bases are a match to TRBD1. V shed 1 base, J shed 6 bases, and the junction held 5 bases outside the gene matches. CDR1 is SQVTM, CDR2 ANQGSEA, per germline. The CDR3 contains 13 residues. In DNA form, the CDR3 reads TGCAGCGTTGAAGGGCAGGGGGCCATCGAGCAGTACTTC. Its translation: CSVEGQGAIEQYF.

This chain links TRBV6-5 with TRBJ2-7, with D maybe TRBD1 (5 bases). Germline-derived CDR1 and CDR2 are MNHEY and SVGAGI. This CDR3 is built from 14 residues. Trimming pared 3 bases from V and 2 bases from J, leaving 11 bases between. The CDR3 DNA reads TGTGCCAGCAGTTATAAACAGGAGCCCTACGAGCAGTACTTC. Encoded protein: CASSYKQEPYEQYF.

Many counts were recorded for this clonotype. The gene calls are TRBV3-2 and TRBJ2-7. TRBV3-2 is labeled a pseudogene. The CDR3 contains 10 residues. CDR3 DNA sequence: TGTGCCAGCAGCCCTCTCTACGGTATCTTC. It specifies CASSPLYGIF.

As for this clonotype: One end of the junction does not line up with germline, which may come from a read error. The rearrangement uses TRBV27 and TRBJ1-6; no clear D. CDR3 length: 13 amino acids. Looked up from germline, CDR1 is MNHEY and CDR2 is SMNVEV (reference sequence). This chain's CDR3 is CASSLGPSATLRF. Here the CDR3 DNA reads TGTGCCAGCAGTTTAGGGCCAAGTGCGACGCTCCGCTTT.

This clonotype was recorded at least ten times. In DNA, the CDR3 is TGTGCCAGCAGCGAGATTCGGTCAGATACGCAGTATTTT. Translating it yields CASSEIRSDTQYF. The chain couples TRBV11-2 to TRBJ2-3; D is uncertain. CDR1 is SGHAT and CDR2 is FQNNGV in the germline V gene. V dropped 5 bases and J dropped 4 bases, with 10 bases sitting between them. This CDR3 contains 13 residues. The variable domain in full, with the rest retrieved from reference TRBV11-2 and TRBJ2-3, is EAGVAQSPRYKIIEKRQSVAFWCNPISGHATLYWYQQILGQGPKLLIQFQNNGVVDDSQLPKDRFSAERLKGVDSTLKIQPAKLEDSAVYLCASSEIRSDTQYFGPGTRLTVL.

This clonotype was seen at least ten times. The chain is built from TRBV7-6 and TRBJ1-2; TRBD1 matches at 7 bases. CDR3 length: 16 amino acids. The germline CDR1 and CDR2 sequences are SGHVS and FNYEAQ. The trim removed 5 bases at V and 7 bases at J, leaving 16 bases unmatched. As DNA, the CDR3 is TGTGCCAGCAGCCTCCAAGACAGGGCAGGTCCTCTTGGCTACACCTTC. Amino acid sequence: CASSLQDRAGPLGYTF.

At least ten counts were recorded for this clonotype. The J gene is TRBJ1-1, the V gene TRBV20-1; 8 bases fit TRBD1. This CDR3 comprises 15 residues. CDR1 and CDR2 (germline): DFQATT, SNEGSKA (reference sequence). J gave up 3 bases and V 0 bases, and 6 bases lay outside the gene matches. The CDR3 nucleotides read TGCAGTGCTAGAGATCGGACAGGGAAGGACACTGAAGCTTTCTTT. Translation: CSARDRTGKDTEAFF.

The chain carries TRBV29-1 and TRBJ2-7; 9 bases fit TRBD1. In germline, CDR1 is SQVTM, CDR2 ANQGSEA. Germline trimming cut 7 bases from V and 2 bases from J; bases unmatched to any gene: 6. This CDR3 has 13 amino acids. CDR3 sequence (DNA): TGCAGCGCAGGACAGGGGTCCCCCTACGAGCAGTACTTC. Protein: CSAGQGSPYEQYF.

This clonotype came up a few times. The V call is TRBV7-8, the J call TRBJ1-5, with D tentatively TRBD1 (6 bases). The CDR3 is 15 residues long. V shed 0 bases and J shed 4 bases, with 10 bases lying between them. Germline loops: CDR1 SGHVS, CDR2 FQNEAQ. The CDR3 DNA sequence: TGTGCCAGCAGCTTAGCGATAGGACAGAATCAGCCCCAGCATTTT. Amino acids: CASSLAIGQNQPQHF. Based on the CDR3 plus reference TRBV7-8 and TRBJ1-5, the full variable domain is GAGVSQSPRYKVAKRGQDVALRCDPISGHVSLFWYQQALGQGPEFLTYFQNEAQLDKSGLPSDRFFAERPEGSVSTLKIQRTQQEDSAVYLCASSLAIGQNQPQHFGDGTRLSIL.

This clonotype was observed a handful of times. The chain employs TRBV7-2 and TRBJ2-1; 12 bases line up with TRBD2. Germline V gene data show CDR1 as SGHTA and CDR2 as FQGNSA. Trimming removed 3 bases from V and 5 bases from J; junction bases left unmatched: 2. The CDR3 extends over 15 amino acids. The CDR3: CASSLTSGGHNEQFF. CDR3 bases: TGTGCCAGCAGCTTGACTAGCGGGGGTCACAATGAGCAGTTCTTC.

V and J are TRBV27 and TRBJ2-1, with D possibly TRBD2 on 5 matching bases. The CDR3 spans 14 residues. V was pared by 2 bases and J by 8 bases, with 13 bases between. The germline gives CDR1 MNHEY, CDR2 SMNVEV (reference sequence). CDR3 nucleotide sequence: TGTGCCAGCAGTTTACTAACTAGTCCCCATGAGCAGTTCTTC. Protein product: CASSLLTSPHEQFF.

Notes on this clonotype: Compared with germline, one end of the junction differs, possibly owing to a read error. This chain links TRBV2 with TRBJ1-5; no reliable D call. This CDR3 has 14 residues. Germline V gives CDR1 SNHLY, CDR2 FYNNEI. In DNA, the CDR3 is TGTGACAGCAAGGCAGCCTATAGCAATCAGCCCCAGCATTTT. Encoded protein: CDSKAAYSNQPQHF.

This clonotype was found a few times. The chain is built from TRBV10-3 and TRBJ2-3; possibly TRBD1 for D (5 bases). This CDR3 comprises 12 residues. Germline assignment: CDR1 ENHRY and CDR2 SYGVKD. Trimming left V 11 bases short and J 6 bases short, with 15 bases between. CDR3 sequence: CASGSFRDTQYF. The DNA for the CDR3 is TGTGCCTCAGGGTCTTTCAGGGATACGCAGTATTTT.

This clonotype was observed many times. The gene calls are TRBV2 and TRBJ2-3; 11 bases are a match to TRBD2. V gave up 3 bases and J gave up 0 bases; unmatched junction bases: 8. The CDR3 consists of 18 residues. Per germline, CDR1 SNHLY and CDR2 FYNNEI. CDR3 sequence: CASSDGLAGGGSTDTQYF. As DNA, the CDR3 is TGTGCCAGCAGTGACGGTCTAGCGGGGGGCGGAAGCACAGATACGCAGTATTTT.

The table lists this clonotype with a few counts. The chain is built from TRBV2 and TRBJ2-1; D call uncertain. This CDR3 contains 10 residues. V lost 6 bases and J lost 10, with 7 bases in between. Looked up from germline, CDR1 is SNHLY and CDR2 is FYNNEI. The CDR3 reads CASSRREQFF. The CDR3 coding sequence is TGTGCCAGCAGCCGGAGAGAGCAGTTCTTC.

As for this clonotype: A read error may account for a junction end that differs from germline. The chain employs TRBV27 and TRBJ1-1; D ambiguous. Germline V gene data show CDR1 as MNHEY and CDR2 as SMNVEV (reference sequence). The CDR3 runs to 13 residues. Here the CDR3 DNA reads TGTGCCTGCAGATGGGCTGTGAACACTGAAGCTTTCTTT. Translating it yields CACRWAVNTEAFF.

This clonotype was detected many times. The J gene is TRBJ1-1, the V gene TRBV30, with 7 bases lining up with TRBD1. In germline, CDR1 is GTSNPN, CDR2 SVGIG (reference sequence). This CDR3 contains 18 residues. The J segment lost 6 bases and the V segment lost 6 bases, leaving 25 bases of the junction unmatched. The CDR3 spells CACRSGQQGTFEGAEAFF. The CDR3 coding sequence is TGTGCCTGCCGATCAGGGCAACAGGGGACTTTCGAAGGGGCTGAAGCTTTCTTT.